A single sample gave rise to the 15 T cell receptor beta chains below, sequenced in a study of shared T cell receptors in the human thymus. Method: immunoSEQ multiplex PCR; TCRdb's copy keeps in-frame clones and lacks some. The sample contains about 400,000 clones, roughly 94% of which appear only once. The specimen sequenced was thymocytes. Receptors were obtained from a human donor.

DNA for the CDR3: TGTGCCAGCAGTAACTGGGGGGTTGGGTCCTATGGCTACACCTTC. This encodes CASSNWGVGSYGYTF. The chain employs TRBV6-5 and TRBJ1-2; a weak D match, TRBD1 (5 bases). V was trimmed by 5 bases and J by 4 bases, leaving 17 bases between them. The germline CDR1 and CDR2 sequences are MNHEY and SVGAGI. The CDR3 has 15 residues.

The CDR3 spells CASSLESRLGYGYTF. In DNA, the CDR3 is TGTGCCAGCAGCTTGGAGAGCCGTTTGGGCTATGGCTACACCTTC. The chain couples TRBV5-4 to TRBJ1-2; D unclear. The V and J ends lost 0 bases and 4 bases respectively, with 13 bases between them. This CDR3 contains 15 residues. Per the germline V gene, CDR1 is SGHNT and CDR2 is YYREEE (reference sequence).

The chain links TRBV19 to TRBJ2-1; no clear D. Looked up from germline, CDR1 is LNHDA and CDR2 is SQIVND (reference sequence). This CDR3 region has 13 residues. The ends were cut back, 0 bases at V and 10 bases at J, with 10 bases in the middle. In DNA form, the CDR3 reads TGTGCCAGTAGTATAGATTTTGCTAGGGAGCAGTTCTTC. This gives the protein CASSIDFAREQFF.

This chain uses TRBV19 with TRBJ2-7; D remains ambiguous. Germline-derived CDR1 and CDR2 are LNHDA and SQIVND (reference sequence). Trimming removed 10 bases from V and 2 bases from J, with 21 bases in between. CDR3 length equals 15 residues. CDR3 loop: CATQGSASKTYEQYF. The CDR3 region has the DNA TGTGCCACTCAAGGCAGCGCAAGTAAAACCTACGAGCAGTACTTC. Looking up the rest from reference TRBV19 and TRBJ2-7 gives the full variable domain: DGGITQSPKYLFRKEGQNVTLSCEQNLNHDAMYWYRQDPGQGLRLIYYSQIVNDFQKGDIAEGYSVSREKKESFPLTVTSAQKNPTAFYLCATQGSASKTYEQYFGPGTRLTVT.

The chain couples TRBV6-5 to TRBJ2-7; D remains ambiguous. V lost 0 bases and J lost 0, with 9 bases in between. Germline CDR1 and CDR2: MNHEY and SVGAGI. This CDR3 is built from 15 residues. This chain's CDR3 is CASSYSEAVSYEQYF. CDR3 nucleotide sequence: TGTGCCAGCAGTTACTCGGAAGCAGTCTCCTACGAGCAGTACTTC.

This chain joins TRBV11-2 and TRBJ2-4; the D gene is possibly TRBD2 (6 bases). This CDR3 has 17 residues. The V end lost 1 base, the J end lost 1 base, and 14 bases lay between the germline ends. The germline gives CDR1 SGHAT, CDR2 FQNNGV. CDR3 sequence (DNA): TGTGCCAGCAGCTTAGTGCCAGAGCGGGCCGCCAAAAACATTCAGTACTTC. Its translation: CASSLVPERAAKNIQYF.

This chain uses TRBV4-1 with TRBJ1-5; D unresolved. Trimming removed 1 base at V and 0 bases at J, with 7 bases between. Looked up from germline, CDR1 is MGHRA and CDR2 is YSYEKL. The CDR3 contains 15 residues. CDR3 loop: CASSQAPYSNQPQHF. The CDR3 bases are TGCGCCAGCAGCCAAGCTCCTTATAGCAATCAGCCCCAGCATTTT.

This chain uses TRBV12-2 with TRBJ2-3; the table's D call TRBD1 went unverified against the DNA. TRBV12-2 is a pseudogene. The CDR3 loop spans 17 amino acids. The CDR3 nucleotides are TGTGCAAGTCGCGTCTGCCGGGACACCGCGGGCACAGATACGCAGTATTTT. Protein: CASRVCRDTAGTDTQYF.

The chain employs TRBV29-1 and TRBJ2-7; 14 bases match TRBD2. The CDR3 is made up of 17 amino acids. After removal of 7 bases from V and 3 bases from J, the junction contained 14 bases not matched to a gene. Germline CDR1 reads SQVTM; CDR2 reads ANQGSEA. The chain's CDR3 is CSARTSGRSPYNYEQYF. CDR3 sequence (DNA): TGCAGCGCCCGGACTAGCGGGAGGTCCCCCTATAACTACGAGCAGTACTTC.

V and J are TRBV5-6 and TRBJ2-7, with TRBD1 as a possible D gene (6 bases). In germline, CDR1 is SGHDT, CDR2 YYEEEE. Trimming took 4 bases from V and 7 from J, leaving 24 bases between them. The CDR3 has 16 amino acids. CDR3 sequence: CASSLTRDNAAREQYF. The DNA for the CDR3 is TGTGCCAGCAGCCTGACCAGGGACAATGCTGCTCGGGAGCAGTACTTC.

V usage is TRBV27 and J usage is TRBJ2-7, with D tentatively TRBD1 or TRBD2 (6 bases each). The length of the CDR3 is 20 residues. V was trimmed by 5 bases and J by 5 bases, leaving 34 bases between them. CDR1 MNHEY and CDR2 SMNVEV come from the germline V gene (reference sequence). The CDR3 DNA follows: TGTGCCAGCAGTAAAGGACAAAGGGGGGTTAGGATTGACTCATTCAACGAGCAGTACTTC. It translates to CASSKGQRGVRIDSFNEQYF.

The chain has TRBV6-5 and TRBJ1-2, with D perhaps TRBD1 (6 bases). V gave up 2 bases and J gave up 4 bases, with 11 bases separating them. The CDR3 totals 14 residues. Germline CDR1 is MNHEY and CDR2 is SVGAGI. The CDR3 region has the DNA TGTGCCAGCAGTTACGGGCCAGGGGTCTATGGCTACACCTTC. It encodes CASSYGPGVYGYTF.

This clone appeared once. The chain is built from TRBV5-1 and TRBJ2-5, with D unresolved. This CDR3 contains 14 residues. V dropped 1 base and J dropped 2 bases, with 9 bases sitting between them. Germline V lookup: CDR1 SGHRS, CDR2 YFSETQ. The CDR3 DNA is TGCGCCAGCAGCTTGCGTGGTGGGCAAGAGACCCAGTACTTC. This translates into CASSLRGGQETQYF.

This chain joins TRBV6-4 and TRBJ2-7, with D perhaps TRBD1 (7 bases). CDR3 size: 15 residues. V was pared by 8 bases and J by 2 bases, with 19 bases between. Germline assignment: CDR1 MRHNA and CDR2 SNTAGT. CDR3 nucleotides: TGTGCCAGCCAAGCGGGCTCTAGGGGGCCCTACGAGCAGTACTTC. Amino acids: CASQAGSRGPYEQYF.

The chain has TRBV27 and TRBJ1-4, with 8 bases identical to TRBD1. The CDR3 is 14 amino acids. The trim removed 5 bases at V and 7 bases at J, leaving 6 bases unmatched. Germline V lookup: CDR1 MNHEY, CDR2 SMNVEV (reference sequence). The CDR3 is CASSRTGRSEKLFF. As DNA, the CDR3 is TGTGCCAGCAGTCGGACAGGGAGGAGTGAAAAACTGTTTTTT.